The clone carrying this T cell receptor (beta chain) occurred a few times. The source of the sample is a study of blood T cell repertoires in COVID-19. Across the whole study: The United States, Italy and Spain provided the acute and convalescent COVID-19 samples.

Original methodology: How many nucleated cells were present was estimated from reference gene primer amplification. Sequencing was performed with immunoSEQ multiplex PCR; in TCRdb, only in-frame clones are kept and a portion is missing. V and J calls and clone size follow that table, whereas D and trimming were derived from the DNA. This table holds around 180,000 clones, 84% found once. Germline V lookup: CDR1 SNHLY, CDR2 FYNNEI. V lost 1 base and J 0 bases, leaving 13 bases between the germline ends. The CDR3 is 16 residues long. This sequence originates from a man between 50 and 59 years old who had recovered from COVID-19. The sequenced sample was PBMCs or T cells enriched from blood (not recorded which). This chain joins TRBV2 and TRBJ2-7, with D perhaps TRBD1 (5 bases). The chain's CDR3 is CASSEGYTGDSYEQYF. CDR3 nucleotides: TGTGCCAGCAGTGAAGGGTATACAGGTGACTCCTACGAGCAGTACTTC.